The rows below give T cell receptor beta chains drawn from one sample of a study of cytomegalovirus exposure and HLA in healthy donors. Data came from immunoSEQ multiplex PCR; TCRdb stores just in-frame clones and leaves some out. This table has 100,000 to 150,000 clones, roughly three quarters appearing once. Material for sequencing was PBMCs. These receptors were collected from a woman in her sixties or seventies in good health and CMV-seronegative. The CDR3 runs from the conserved cysteine through the conserved F or W. D genes are given only for firm matches. The size entry is marked missing in some rows and otherwise reads once, few, many or a size class.

CDR3 length	clone size	J gene	D gene	V gene	CDR3 DNA	CDR3 protein
14	.	TRBJ1-2	.	TRBV7-2	TGTGCCAGCAGCCCCGACATAACCAACTATGGCTACACCTTC	CASSPDITNYGYTF
13	once	TRBJ2-5	TRBD1	TRBV5-1	TGCGCCAGCAGGACAGGGGCCCAAGAGACCCAGTACTTC	CASRTGAQETQYF
10	few	TRBJ2-1	.	TRBV29-1	TGCAGCGTTGCTTACAATGAGCAGTTCTTC	CSVAYNEQFF
15	.	TRBJ1-2	TRBD1	TRBV5-4	TGTGCCAGCAGCTTGGCCGGGGCCAGGGGGACTGGCTACACCTTC	CASSLAGARGTGYTF
15	.	TRBJ1-5	TRBD1	TRBV2	TGTGCCAGCAGTGCGGACAGGGGTGGCAATCAGCCCCAGCATTTT	CASSADRGGNQPQHF
15	.	TRBJ1-3	TRBD1	TRBV2	TGTGCCAGCAGCCCCGACAGGGTGGGTGGAAACACCATATATTTT	CASSPDRVGGNTIYF
16	.	TRBJ2-3	TRBD2	TRBV5-4	TGTGCCAGCAGCTTAAAGCGGGGGGGCCCGTCAGATACGCAGTATTTT	CASSLKRGGPSDTQYF
14	few	TRBJ2-7	.	TRBV7-9	TGTGCCAGCAGCCTCACGGGGGTCGTCTACGAGCAGTACTTC	CASSLTGVVYEQYF
15	few	TRBJ1-4	TRBD1	TRBV4-1	TGCGCCAGCGGTCATATACAGGGGAATTTTGAAAAACTGTTTTTT	CASGHIQGNFEKLFF
15	.	TRBJ2-7	TRBD2	TRBV10-2	TGCGCCAGCAGTGCTAAGCGGGAGGGCCAACGCGAGCAGTACTTC	CASSAKREGQREQYF
13	.	TRBJ1-4	TRBD1	TRBV28	TGTGCCTGCGGGGACAGGGGGCCGGGAAAACTGTTTTTT	CACGDRGPGKLFF
12	.	TRBJ2-3	.	TRBV28	TGTGCCAGCAGATGGGGGGCAGATACGCAGTATTTT	CASRWGADTQYF
18	.	TRBJ2-3	.	TRBV4-1	TGCGCCAGCAGCCAAGCAGGGGCAGGGAGTATTAGCACAGATACGCAGTATTTT	CASSQAGAGSISTDTQYF
16	.	TRBJ2-7	.	TRBV6-5	TGTGCCAGCAGTTACTCGACTCCAGGGATTTTTGACGAGCAGTACTTC	CASSYSTPGIFDEQYF
13	once	TRBJ1-1	.	TRBV5-1	TGCGCCAGCAGCTTGGACGGGGACACTGAAGCTTTCTTT	CASSLDGDTEAFF
21	.	TRBJ2-2	TRBD1	TRBV12-5	TGTGCTAGTGGTTTGGTACGGGGGACAGGGGGGATCCGTGGGCTCACCGGGGAGCTGTTTTTT	CASGLVRGTGGIRGLTGELFF
14	.	TRBJ2-1	TRBD2	TRBV28	TGTGCCAGCAGTTTACCACTAGCGAGGAATGAGCAGTTCTTC	CASSLPLARNEQFF
13	.	TRBJ2-7	.	TRBV29-1	TGCAGCGCCCAACCGACTAACTCCTACGAGCAGTACTTC	CSAQPTNSYEQYF
12	few	TRBJ2-1	.	TRBV28	TGTGCCAGCAGTTTCGGCCGGGGGGAGCAGTTCTTC	CASSFGRGEQFF
16	few	TRBJ1-1	.	TRBV7-9	TGTGCCAGCAGCGTTTCCCCCGGGACAAGTTGGACTGAAGCTTTCTTT	CASSVSPGTSWTEAFF
14	.	TRBJ2-5	TRBD1	TRBV19	TGTGCCAGTAGCCAGGACAGGGGGCAGGAGACCCAGTACTTC	CASSQDRGQETQYF
17	.	TRBJ1-4	.	TRBV28	TGTGCCAGCAAACTGACAGGTCCCCTCCGGACTAATGAAAAACTGTTTTTT	CASKLTGPLRTNEKLFF
14	.	TRBJ1-5	TRBD1	TRBV5-5	TGTGCCAGCAGCGCGAAAGGGGGCCATCAGCCCCAGCATTTT	CASSAKGGHQPQHF
11	medium-sized	TRBJ1-2	.	TRBV6-6	TGTGCCAGCTACCAAGTTAGTGGCTACACCTTC	CASYQVSGYTF